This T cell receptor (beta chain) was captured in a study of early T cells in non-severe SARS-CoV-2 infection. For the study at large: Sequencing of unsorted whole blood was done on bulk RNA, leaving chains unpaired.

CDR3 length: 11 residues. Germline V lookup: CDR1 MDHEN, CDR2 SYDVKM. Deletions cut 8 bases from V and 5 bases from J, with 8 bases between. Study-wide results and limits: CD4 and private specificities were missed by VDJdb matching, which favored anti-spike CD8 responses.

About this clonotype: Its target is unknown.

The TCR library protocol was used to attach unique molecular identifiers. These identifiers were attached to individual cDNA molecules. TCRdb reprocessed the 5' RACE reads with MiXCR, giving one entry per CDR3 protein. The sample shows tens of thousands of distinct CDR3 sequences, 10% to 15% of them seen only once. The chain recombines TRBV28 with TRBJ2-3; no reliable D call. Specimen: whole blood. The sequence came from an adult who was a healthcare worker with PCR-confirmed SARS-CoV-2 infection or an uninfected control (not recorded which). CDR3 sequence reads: CASSWLDTQYF. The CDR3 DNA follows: TGTGCCAGCTCTTGGTTAGATACGCAGTATTTT.